This entry lists 24 T cell receptor beta chains sequenced from one sample in a study of T cell repertoires in cytomegalovirus infection (dated by TCRdb to the late 2010s). The instrument was an Illumina HiSeq 1500. TCRdb reprocessed the public reads (quality trimming at Q25 with fastp, clone calling with MiXCR) and kept in-frame beta chains. Entries are consolidated by CDR3 protein sequence, retaining the most common genes and DNA. This sample comprises just over 300,000 distinct CDR3 sequences, around a sixth of them detected only once. Together, the top ten hold about 12% of the sample. The sample consisted of PBMCs. These receptors came from a human donor in good health (CMV status not recorded). Some clones in this sample may be carry-over from other donors' samples.

This clonotype has more than one count but fewer than ten. The chain combines TRBV27 with TRBJ2-7; 9 nucleotides match TRBD1. Looked up from germline, CDR1 is MNHEY and CDR2 is SMNVEV (reference sequence). V gave up 7 bases and J gave up 6 bases; unmatched junction bases: 10. The CDR3 has 14 residues. CDR3 nucleotide sequence: TGTGCCAGCACCAATCCGGGACAGGGACTCGAGCAGTACTTC. Its translation: CASTNPGQGLEQYF.

This sequence joins TRBV20-1 and TRBJ1-5; D gene uncertain. Trimming cost V 6 bases and J 4 bases, with 13 bases left between them. The CDR3 totals 13 residues. The germline CDR1 and CDR2 sequences are DFQATT and SNEGSKA (reference sequence). The CDR3: CSALGLGNQPQHF. CDR3 DNA sequence: TGCAGTGCCCTAGGATTAGGGAATCAGCCCCAGCATTTT.

This clonotype was seen more than once but under ten times. The rearrangement links TRBV25-1 to TRBJ2-5; the D call may be TRBD1 or TRBD2 (6 bases each). Trimming removed 5 bases at V and 2 bases at J, with 12 bases between. Germline lookup yields CDR1 MGHDK and CDR2 SYGVNS. The CDR3 covers 14 residues. CDR3 bases: TGTGCCAGCAGTTCCCCGGGGGCACAAGAGACCCAGTACTTC. Its protein is CASSSPGAQETQYF.

This clonotype has at least ten counts. The J gene is TRBJ1-2, the V gene TRBV6-1, with D possibly TRBD1 on 5 matching bases. This CDR3 has 15 residues. Trimming took off 4 bases at V and 6 bases at J, with 18 bases between the two ends. Germline values: CDR1 MNHNS, CDR2 SASEGT. CDR3: CASSGGTESENGYTF. The CDR3 nucleotides are TGTGCCAGCAGTGGGGGGACGGAGAGTGAAAATGGCTACACCTTC.

J is TRBJ1-1 and V is TRBV2; TRBD1 agrees at 11 bases. Germline assignment: CDR1 SNHLY and CDR2 FYNNEI. This CDR3 is 14 amino acids long. The V and J ends lost 7 bases and 4 bases, in that order; junction bases with no gene match: 5. CDR3 in amino acids: CASNMGQGGTEAFF. CDR3 bases: TGTGCCAGCAACATGGGACAGGGGGGCACTGAAGCTTTCTTT.

J is TRBJ1-1 and V is TRBV7-9; D gene ambiguous. The CDR3 runs to 16 residues. From germline, CDR1 is SEHNR and CDR2 FQNEAQ (reference sequence). The V and J ends lost 5 bases and 1 base respectively, with 17 bases between them. CDR3 loop: CASSPLAGAGNTEAFF. The CDR3 nucleotides are TGTGCCAGCAGCCCCCTGGCAGGCGCCGGGAACACTGAAGCTTTCTTT.

There are many counts of this clonotype. The chain recombines TRBV4-2 with TRBJ2-6; 7 bases are a match to TRBD1. V gave up 1 base and J gave up 0 bases; unmatched junction bases: 12. This CDR3 has 20 residues. The germline V gene encodes CDR1 LGHNA and CDR2 YNFKEQ. CDR3 bases: TGTGCCAGCAGCCAAGGCCTATTAGGGGGCACCCTCTCTGGGGCCAACGTCCTGACTTTC. Encoded protein: CASSQGLLGGTLSGANVLTF.

This CDR3 is CATSISFENEKLFF. In DNA, the CDR3 is TGTGCCACCAGCATCTCTTTCGAAAATGAAAAACTGTTTTTT. The chain employs TRBV15 and TRBJ1-4; D is unresolved. This CDR3 is 14 amino acids long. Germline assignment: CDR1 LNHNV and CDR2 YYDKDF (reference sequence). The V and J ends lost 4 bases and 5 bases respectively, with 11 bases between them.

In this sample, this clonotype turned up a few times. This sequence joins TRBV5-4 and TRBJ2-7; maybe TRBD2 (7 bases). This CDR3 spans 16 amino acids. Trimming left V 3 bases short and J 11 bases short, with 27 bases between. Germline loops: CDR1 SGHNT, CDR2 YYREEE (reference sequence). The CDR3 sequence is CASSSPGGPLLQQEYF. The CDR3 coding sequence is TGTGCCAGCAGCTCCCCCGGGGGGCCCCTCCTTCAGCAGGAGTACTTC.

This clonotype appeared many times. The genes are TRBV28 and TRBJ1-5; D gene uncertain. CDR1 and CDR2 (germline): MDHEN, SYDVKM. V lost 2 bases, J lost 3 bases, and 14 bases lay in between. The CDR3 is 16 residues long. The CDR3 here is CASSLSWAASNQPQHF. The CDR3 region has the DNA TGTGCCAGCAGTTTAAGTTGGGCCGCCTCCAATCAGCCCCAGCATTTT.

This clonotype was counted a few times. The chain employs TRBV28 and TRBJ2-6; D possibly matches TRBD1 or TRBD2 (6 bases each). This CDR3 region has 15 residues. Per the germline V gene, CDR1 is MDHEN and CDR2 is SYDVKM. V was cut by 1 base and J by 4 bases, with 8 bases left in between. CDR3 sequence reads: CASSLSGAGANVLTF. CDR3 DNA: TGTGCCAGCAGTTTATCGGGGGCCGGGGCCAACGTCCTGACTTTC.

This clonotype came up many times. The V call is TRBV7-2, the J call TRBJ1-2; D not resolved. CDR1 and CDR2 from the germline V gene are SGHTA and FQGNSA. This CDR3 contains 13 residues. The V end lost 5 bases, the J end lost 1 base, and 8 bases lay between the germline ends. As DNA, the CDR3 is TGTGCCAGCAGCGAAGACCGTAACTATGGCTACACCTTC. Translation gives CASSEDRNYGYTF. Variable domain in full (rest from reference TRBV7-2 and TRBJ1-2): GAGVSQSPSNKVTEKGKDVELRCDPISGHTALYWYRQSLGQGLEFLIYFQGNSAPDKSGLPSDRFSAERTGGSVSTLTIQRTQQEDSAVYLCASSEDRNYGYTFGSGTRLTVV.

In this sample, this clonotype turned up many times. The CDR3 sequence is CASRTGDSDMNTEAFF. The CDR3 bases are TGTGCCAGCAGGACGGGGGACAGCGACATGAACACTGAAGCTTTCTTT. J is TRBJ1-1 and V is TRBV6-1; TRBD1 aligns across 7 bases. This CDR3 comprises 16 residues. J gave up 0 bases and V 6 bases, and 10 bases lay outside the gene matches. Germline V lookup: CDR1 MNHNS, CDR2 SASEGT.

This clonotype occurred a few times. The chain employs TRBV19 and TRBJ1-4; D is undetermined. V was cut by 0 bases and J by 10 bases, with 6 bases left in between. The CDR3 loop spans 12 amino acids. From germline, CDR1 is LNHDA and CDR2 SQIVND (reference sequence). The DNA for the CDR3 is TGTGCCAGTAGTATAGATCGCGGAAAACTGTTTTTT. Translated: CASSIDRGKLFF.

This clonotype was observed a few times. An end of the junction does not agree with germline; a read error may underlie this. V usage is TRBV7-9 and J usage is TRBJ1-1; no clear D. CDR1 is SEHNR and CDR2 is FQNEAQ in the germline V gene (reference sequence). This CDR3 has 15 residues. CDR3 nucleotide sequence: TGTGCCAGCAGCTTAGTGTCGGGAAGGAACACTGAAGCTTCCTTT. Its protein product is CASSLVSGRNTEASF.

This clonotype was picked up many times. The chain links TRBV27 to TRBJ1-1; no clear D gene. Trimming removed 6 bases at V and 1 base at J, with 18 bases between. Germline V lookup: CDR1 MNHEY, CDR2 SMNVEV (reference sequence). The CDR3 contains 16 residues. CDR3 DNA: TGTGCCAGCAGCCCAAAGCCCGGACGGGGGAACACTGAAGCTTTCTTT. Protein sequence: CASSPKPGRGNTEAFF.

Ten or more counts support this clonotype. The chain is built from TRBV28 and TRBJ1-5; D not resolved. Trimming stripped 10 bases from V and 7 bases from J, with 17 bases between. The CDR3 contains 13 residues. Germline CDR1 MDHEN, CDR2 SYDVKM. The CDR3 coding sequence is TGTGCCACCCACATAGGGTATAGCCAGCCCCAGCATTTT. It specifies CATHIGYSQPQHF.

This clonotype was found a few times. CDR3 DNA: TGCGCCAGCAGCCAAGAGATCTTTGGGACAGGCGATACGCAGTATTTT. As protein: CASSQEIFGTGDTQYF. The chain is built from TRBV4-3 and TRBJ2-3, with 8 nucleotides matching TRBD1. Germline lookup yields CDR1 LGHNA and CDR2 YSLEER. This CDR3 has 16 residues. With 0 bases clipped from V and 6 bases from J, the junction kept 8 bases outside the gene matches.

As regards this clonotype: A much larger clone lies one base from this, so it may be a read error. Without the conserved terminal phenylalanine or tryptophan, this CDR3 likely stems from a read error. The V gene is TRBV6-5, the J gene TRBJ1-1, with no clear D. The CDR3 sequence is 14 residues long. Per germline, CDR1 MNHEY and CDR2 SVGAGI. The V end lost 1 base, the J end lost 3 bases, and 9 bases lay between the germline ends. The CDR3 DNA is TGTGCCAGCAGTTACTTAGGAAAATACACTGAAGCTTTCTTA. Its translation is CASSYLGKYTEAFL.

This clonotype was observed at least ten times. CDR3 in DNA: TGTGCCAGCAGCCAAGAAATCCAGGGCCCCACCTATGGCTACACCTTC. This gives the protein CASSQEIQGPTYGYTF. The rearrangement joins TRBV4-2 to TRBJ1-2, with D perhaps matching TRBD1 (5 bases). Trimming stripped 0 bases from V and 4 bases from J, with 15 bases between. The CDR3 contains 16 residues. Looked up from germline, CDR1 is LGHNA and CDR2 is YNFKEQ.

This clonotype was seen ten or more times. The CDR3 sequence is CASSSGQGDTEAFF. CDR3 nucleotides: TGTGCCAGCAGCTCCGGACAGGGGGACACTGAAGCTTTCTTT. The chain employs TRBV28 and TRBJ1-1; 10 nucleotides agree with TRBD1. Germline loops: CDR1 MDHEN, CDR2 SYDVKM. With 6 bases clipped from V and 3 bases from J, the junction kept 4 bases outside the gene matches. The CDR3 is 14 residues long.

At least ten counts were recorded for this clonotype. This sequence joins TRBV28 and TRBJ2-1, with D possibly matching TRBD2 (6 bases). V was cut by 2 bases and J by 9 bases, with 8 bases left in between. CDR3 length equals 12 residues. Per germline, CDR1 MDHEN and CDR2 SYDVKM. This CDR3 is CASSLAGSEQFF. CDR3 bases: TGTGCCAGCAGTTTAGCGGGGAGTGAGCAGTTCTTC.

This clonotype was counted at least ten times. The genes are TRBV28 and TRBJ2-3; the match to TRBD2 covers 13 bases. Germline V gene lookup returns CDR1 MDHEN and CDR2 SYDVKM. This CDR3 is 21 amino acids long. Germline trimming cut 2 bases from V and 0 bases from J; bases unmatched to any gene: 14. The DNA of the CDR3 is TGTGCCAGCAGTTTACCGGGACTACTAGCGGGGGGGCCGACTAGCACAGATACGCAGTATTTT. Protein: CASSLPGLLAGGPTSTDTQYF.

This clonotype was recorded a few times. V and J are TRBV11-2 and TRBJ2-5; no clear D. Germline-derived CDR1 and CDR2 are SGHAT and FQNNGV. V was shortened by 3 bases and J by 3 bases, with 11 bases between the two germline ends. The CDR3 sequence is 14 residues long. This CDR3 reads CASSLGQEKETQYF. The CDR3 coding sequence is TGTGCCAGCAGCTTGGGCCAGGAGAAAGAGACCCAGTACTTC.